What follows are 21 T cell receptor beta chains derived from one specimen sequenced in a study of blood T cells in healthy people across ages. For the second PCR, which ran for roughly 6 to 12 cycles, a sample-barcoded 5' primer and a J-beta primer mix were used. TCRdb analysed the 5' RACE reads with MiXCR anew, one entry per CDR3 protein. The data contain around 1,500,000 distinct CDR3 sequences, roughly 40% of them seen just once; the ten biggest clones take up roughly 7.7%. The sample comprised blood. Source of these receptors: a woman aged 18-29 years in good health.

This clonotype has only a few counts. J is TRBJ2-2 and V is TRBV27; perhaps TRBD1 as D (6 bases). The CDR3 runs to 20 residues. V dropped 4 bases and J dropped 3 bases, with 27 bases sitting between them. Germline lookup yields CDR1 MNHEY and CDR2 SMNVEV (reference sequence). DNA of the CDR3: TGTGCCAGCAGTTCGTTAAAGTGGCAGGGGAGTGATAGGGACACCGGGGAGCTGTTTTTT. It is translated as CASSSLKWQGSDRDTGELFF.

In this sample, this clonotype turned up a few times. This rearrangement joins TRBV4-1 to TRBJ2-3; TRBD2 matches 14 bases. Germline CDR1 and CDR2: MGHRA and YSYEKL. The J segment lost 5 bases and the V segment lost 0 bases, leaving 4 bases of the junction unmatched. The CDR3 loop spans 17 amino acids. The CDR3, as DNA: TGCGCCAGCAGCCAAGAAGGACTAGCGGGGGGAGTAGATACGCAGTATTTT. The encoded protein is CASSQEGLAGGVDTQYF.

This clonotype was picked up many times. The CDR3 spells CASTGQGSSYEQYF. DNA for the CDR3: TGTGCCAGCACTGGACAGGGCAGCTCCTACGAGCAGTACTTC. This chain uses TRBV6-2 or TRBV6-3 with TRBJ2-7; 8 bases agree with TRBD1. Germline CDR1 reads MNHEY; CDR2 reads SVGEGT. Trimming at V came to 7 bases and at J to 0 bases, leaving 5 bases not matched to a gene. There are 14 residues in the CDR3.

This clonotype was detected only once. This chain joins TRBV27 and TRBJ2-1; the match to TRBD2 covers 13 bases. V shed 3 bases, J shed 9 bases, and the junction held 5 bases outside the gene matches. From germline, CDR1 is MNHEY and CDR2 SMNVEV (reference sequence). The CDR3 has 15 residues. CDR3 sequence: CASSFGLAGVAEQFF. CDR3 nucleotide sequence: TGTGCCAGCAGTTTCGGACTAGCGGGAGTTGCTGAGCAGTTCTTC.

There are a few counts of this clonotype. The chain combines TRBV12-3 or TRBV12-4 with TRBJ1-2; 8 bases agree with TRBD1. V was pared by 7 bases and J by 5 bases, with 6 bases of the junction left unmatched. This CDR3 comprises 13 residues. CDR3 coding DNA: TGTGCCAGCACCGAGGACAGGGAATATGGCTACACCTTC. It encodes CASTEDREYGYTF.

The chain links TRBV19 to TRBJ1-5; no firm D call. The CDR3 contains 15 residues. Trimming cost V 1 base and J 2 bases, with 9 bases left between them. Looked up from germline, CDR1 is LNHDA and CDR2 is SQIVND (reference sequence). Here the CDR3 reads CASSIGGLGNQPQHF. DNA of the CDR3: TGTGCCAGTAGTATAGGGGGTCTTGGCAATCAGCCCCAGCATTTT.

Of note for this clonotype: At one end the junction does not follow the germline gene, possibly because of a read error. The chain combines TRBV7-9 with TRBJ1-2; D unclear. The CDR3 contains 13 residues. The germline gives CDR1 SEHNR, CDR2 FQNEAQ (reference sequence). Here the CDR3 reads CASSPLNRLGCTF. The CDR3 DNA is TGTGCCAGCAGCCCCTTGAACCGTCTTGGCTGCACCTTC.

The V gene is TRBV27, the J gene TRBJ2-1; D unclear. V shed 2 bases and J shed 13 bases, with 18 bases lying between them. CDR1 is MNHEY and CDR2 is SMNVEV in the germline V gene (reference sequence). This CDR3 is 14 amino acids long. Written as DNA, the CDR3 is TGTGCCAGCAGTTTAATATTCCCTATGGAGACCCAGTTCTTC. This sequence encodes CASSLIFPMETQFF.

The rearrangement uses TRBV2 and TRBJ2-6; D is unclear. CDR1 is SNHLY, CDR2 FYNNEI, per germline. The CDR3 has 14 amino acids. V lost 10 bases, J lost 0 bases, and 10 bases lay in between. CDR3 protein: CAKGRNSGANVLTF. CDR3 in DNA: TGTGCCAAGGGAAGGAACTCTGGGGCCAACGTCCTGACTTTC.

Only a few counts were recorded for this clonotype. The chain joins TRBV7-2 to TRBJ2-5, with 12 bases matching TRBD2. The J call may not be correct, given that the DNA end is closer to TRBJ2-7. The CDR3 is 15 amino acids. Per the germline V gene, CDR1 is SGHTA and CDR2 is FQGNSA. The CDR3, as DNA: TGTGCCAGCAGCTCACTAGCGGGGGGAATGAGCGAGCAGTACTTC. Translated, it gives CASSSLAGGMSEQYF.

This clonotype came up a few times. This chain links TRBV2 with TRBJ2-2; D remains ambiguous. Trimming removed 7 bases at V and 1 base at J, with 16 bases between. Germline values: CDR1 SNHLY, CDR2 FYNNEI. The CDR3 sequence is 16 residues long. The CDR3 protein is CASTDVGQVNTGELFF. Here the CDR3 DNA reads TGTGCCAGCACCGACGTCGGGCAGGTGAACACCGGGGAGCTGTTTTTT.

The chain links TRBV7-8 to TRBJ2-5, with 10 positions matching TRBD2. With 5 bases clipped from V and 1 base from J, the junction kept 10 bases outside the gene matches. Germline V CDR1 and CDR2: SGHVS, FQNEAQ. The CDR3 consists of 17 residues. The chain's CDR3 is CASSAQTSGIRQETQYF. The CDR3, as DNA: TGTGCCAGCAGCGCACAAACTAGCGGGATACGCCAAGAGACCCAGTACTTC.

The gene calls are TRBV10-2 and TRBJ2-3; 9 nucleotides agree with TRBD2. V lost 7 bases and J lost 6; bases outside the gene matches: 11. CDR1 is WSHSY and CDR2 is SAAADI in the germline V gene. The CDR3 extends over 15 amino acids. The chain's CDR3 is CASIPPAGGWDTQYF. The CDR3 bases are TGCGCCAGCATCCCCCCCGCGGGAGGGTGGGATACGCAGTATTTT.

The J gene is TRBJ2-7, the V gene TRBV28, with 9 bases aligning to TRBD2. The germline gives CDR1 MDHEN, CDR2 SYDVKM. V was pared by 4 bases and J by 1 base, with 5 bases of the junction left unmatched. The CDR3 is 15 residues long. CDR3 nucleotides: TGTGCCAGCAGTTATTCTAGCGGGGAGTCCTACGAGCAGTACTTC. It codes for CASSYSSGESYEQYF.

The chain carries TRBV2 and TRBJ2-1; D perhaps matches TRBD2 (7 bases). The germline V gene has CDR1 SNHLY and CDR2 FYNNEI. V was shortened by 7 bases and J by 1 base, with 17 bases between the two germline ends. The CDR3 length is 16 residues. The CDR3 sequence: CASKGGAGSSYNEQFF. For the CDR3, the DNA is TGTGCCAGCAAAGGGGGGGCGGGGTCGTCCTACAATGAGCAGTTCTTC.

A remark on this clonotype: At one end the junction does not follow the germline gene, possibly because of a read error. The chain uses TRBV4-1 and TRBJ2-7, with 9 bases identical to TRBD1. Germline CDR1 is MGHRA and CDR2 is YSYEKL. The CDR3 spans 15 residues. This CDR3 reads CAGSPRQGVTYEQYF. The CDR3 coding sequence is TGCGCCGGCAGCCCCCGACAGGGGGTCACCTACGAGCAGTACTTC.

The V call is TRBV6-1, the J call TRBJ1-5; D unclear. CDR3 length: 15 amino acids. V lost 0 bases and J 7 bases, leaving 13 bases between the germline ends. CDR1 is MNHNS and CDR2 is SASEGT in the germline V gene. The CDR3 region has the DNA TGTGCCAGCAGTGAAGCGGCACAGTTTGGACAGCCCCAGCATTTT. Translating it yields CASSEAAQFGQPQHF.

The rearrangement joins TRBV7-2 to TRBJ2-5, with TRBD1 as a possible D gene (6 bases). The assigned J gene may be wrong: the sequence end matches TRBJ2-7 better. CDR1 is SGHTA and CDR2 is FQGNSA in the germline V gene. CDR3 length: 13 residues. This chain's CDR3 is CASRRVQGFEQYF. The DNA for the CDR3 is TGTGCCAGCAGGCGAGTACAGGGATTCGAGCAGTACTTC.

This clonotype was observed a handful of times. The chain recombines TRBV5-1 with TRBJ2-1; D is uncertain. Trimming took 0 bases from V and 7 from J, leaving 11 bases between them. This CDR3 comprises 14 residues. The germline gives CDR1 SGHRS, CDR2 YFSETQ. The CDR3 reads CASSLGSSRNEQFF. The CDR3 DNA follows: TGCGCCAGCAGCTTGGGATCTTCGAGGAATGAGCAGTTCTTC. Full variable domain (outside the CDR3, taken from reference TRBV5-1 and TRBJ2-1): KAGVTQTPRYLIKTRGQQVTLSCSPISGHRSVSWYQQTPGQGLQFLFEYFSETQRNKGNFPGRFSGRQFSNSRSEMNVSTLELGDSALYLCASSLGSSRNEQFFGPGTRLTVL.

This clonotype was seen only a few times. The J gene is TRBJ2-1, the V gene TRBV7-2, with a possible D match to TRBD1 (5 bases). In germline, CDR1 is SGHTA, CDR2 FQGNSA. The length of the CDR3 is 15 residues. V lost 5 bases to trimming and J lost 3 bases, with 14 bases between them. The CDR3 loop is CASSPTEKDYNEQFF. The CDR3 DNA reads TGTGCCAGCAGCCCGACAGAGAAGGACTACAATGAGCAGTTCTTC.

This clonotype was seen a handful of times. This chain connects TRBV27 to TRBJ1-4; D possibly corresponds to TRBD1 (5 bases). CDR3 length equals 14 residues. Deletions cut 6 bases from V and 10 bases from J, with 18 bases between. Germline-derived CDR1 and CDR2 are MNHEY and SMNVEV (reference sequence). The CDR3 sequence: CASSTGTEPAKLFF. The CDR3, as DNA: TGTGCCAGCAGCACGGGGACGGAGCCCGCAAAACTGTTTTTT.